This paragraph covers one T cell receptor beta chain sequence. This sample was included in a study of shared clonotypes between healthy human individuals. Across the whole study: A donor's plate count was three for CD4 naive and three for CD4 memory; CD8 naive had two and CD8 memory one.

The CDR3 runs to 15 residues. The trim removed 0 bases at V and 7 bases at J, leaving 3 bases unmatched. The germline gives CDR1 LNHDA, CDR2 SQIVND (reference sequence). Sequencing was performed with immunoSEQ multiplex PCR; in TCRdb, only in-frame clones are kept and a portion is missing. The table has some 740,000 clones, 85% to 95% seen once; the top ten hold around 24%. Naive CD8 cells lacked CD45RO, underwent positive selection for CCR7 and left out terminally differentiated effector memory CD45RA+ cells. This receptor was identified in a man aged 25 to 40 in good health. V gene TRBV19 combines with J gene TRBJ2-1, with 10 bases matching TRBD2. The source material was naive CD8+ T cells sorted from blood. CDR3 DNA: TGTGCCAGTAGTATAGAACTAGCGGGATTTAATGAGCAGTTCTTC. This encodes CASSIELAGFNEQFF.